These 9 T cell receptor beta chains were all obtained from the same sample, sequenced in a study of blood T cell repertoires in COVID-19. Produced via immunoSEQ multiplex PCR; TCRdb's table is partial and in-frame only. Of roughly 69,000 clones detected, over 60% appear once; the ten largest clones hold 4% to 5.5%. The sequencing input was peripheral blood. The receptors here all came from a human donor in a cohort sampled during active COVID-19.

This chain links TRBV19 with TRBJ2-5, with a weak D call TRBD1 (6 bases). The V gene's germline CDR1 is LNHDA and CDR2 SQIVND (reference sequence). The CDR3 is 14 residues long. The V gene lost 0 bases and the J gene lost 5 bases, with 10 bases spanning the gap. The CDR3 sequence: CASSIDGRGETQYF. CDR3 in DNA: TGTGCCAGTAGTATAGATGGTAGGGGGGAGACCCAGTACTTC. The entire variable domain, with the rest obtained from reference TRBV19 and TRBJ2-5, is as follows: DGGITQSPKYLFRKEGQNVTLSCEQNLNHDAMYWYRQDPGQGLRLIYYSQIVNDFQKGDIAEGYSVSREKKESFPLTVTSAQKNPTAFYLCASSIDGRGETQYFGPGTRLLVL.

V usage is TRBV11-3 and J usage is TRBJ2-1, with TRBD1 matching 7 bases. The CDR3 totals 13 residues. Germline-derived CDR1 and CDR2 are SGHNT and YENEEA. With V trimmed by 4 bases and J by 5 bases, 2 bases remained unmatched. CDR3 region: CASSWDRDNEQFF. DNA for the CDR3: TGTGCCAGCAGCTGGGACAGAGACAATGAGCAGTTCTTC.

The genes are TRBV3-1 (or the pseudogene TRBV3-2) and TRBJ1-2; D is possibly TRBD1 (5 bases). V was shortened by 1 base and J by 4 bases, with 7 bases between the two germline ends. The CDR3 sequence is 13 residues long. Germline loops: CDR1 LGHDT, CDR2 YNNKEL (reference sequence). This CDR3 reads CASSQGQPYGYTF. The CDR3 region has the DNA TGTGCCAGCAGCCAAGGACAGCCCTATGGCTACACCTTC.

This clone was observed a few times. The V and J genes are TRBV6-5 and TRBJ1-3; 7 bases map to TRBD1. Germline CDR1 MNHEY, CDR2 SVGAGI. V trimming: 8 bases; J trimming: 0 bases; junction bases outside the gene matches: 4. The CDR3 totals 14 residues. The CDR3 DNA follows: TGTGCCAGCGAAGACAGGGACTCTGGAAACACCATATATTTT. As protein: CASEDRDSGNTIYF.

The chain is built from TRBV4-1 and TRBJ1-1; D remains ambiguous. V was cut by 1 base and J by 4 bases, with 10 bases left in between. The germline CDR1 and CDR2 sequences are MGHRA and YSYEKL. CDR3 length: 14 amino acids. CDR3 protein: CASSQARAGTEAFF. The CDR3 DNA follows: TGCGCCAGCAGCCAAGCGAGGGCGGGCACTGAAGCTTTCTTT.

The chain carries TRBV5-6 and TRBJ2-7; maybe TRBD2 (6 bases). The V gene's germline CDR1 is SGHDT and CDR2 YYEEEE. The CDR3 length is 16 residues. V was pared by 2 bases and J by 2 bases, with 17 bases between. The CDR3 nucleotides are TGTGCCAGCAGCTTAAGGCGGGGAATTTACACCTACGAGCAGTACTTC. Its translation: CASSLRRGIYTYEQYF.

The chain recombines TRBV5-4 with TRBJ1-6; TRBD1 matches 9 bases. The CDR3 is 15 residues long. Germline V gene lookup returns CDR1 SGHNT and CDR2 YYREEE (reference sequence). The junction had 9 bases not matched to a gene; V was cut back by 4 bases and J by 10 bases. For the CDR3, the DNA is TGTGCCAGCAGCCAGGGACAGGGAATGGGCTCACCCCTCCACTTT. Its translation is CASSQGQGMGSPLHF.

The genes are TRBV12-5 and TRBJ2-7; 9 bases align to TRBD2. This CDR3 contains 15 residues. The germline V gene encodes CDR1 LGHNT and CDR2 FRNRAP. V lost 5 bases and J lost 0; bases outside the gene matches: 5. DNA for the CDR3: TGTGCTAGTGGTCCAGCGGGGGGTAGCTCCTACGAGCAGTACTTC. Protein: CASGPAGGSSYEQYF.

The rearrangement joins TRBV11-2 to TRBJ2-3; no reliable D call. The CDR3 is 14 amino acids. V lost 1 base, J lost 2 bases, and 7 bases lay in between. The V gene's germline CDR1 is SGHAT and CDR2 FQNNGV. The CDR3 sequence is CASSLGLDTDTQYF. The CDR3 nucleotides read TGTGCCAGCAGCTTAGGGCTAGACACAGATACGCAGTATTTT.